This T cell receptor beta chain originates from a study of T cell responses to AZD1222 COVID-19 vaccine. General study findings and limits: Unmutated variant regions are reportedly the target of nearly half of TCRs that are spike-specific. Clonal diversity was possibly underestimated, and the donors were mostly white British, with more females.

A note on this clone: The antigen remains unidentified.

The germline CDR1 and CDR2 sequences are GTSNPN and SVGIG (reference sequence). V gave up 2 bases and J gave up 6 bases, with 8 bases separating them. The CDR3 is 12 amino acids. Only in-frame clones appear in the TCRdb table, and some are missing; sequencing was by immunoSEQ multiplex PCR. The table lists 150,000 to 200,000 clones, around 94% of them singletons. V is TRBV30 and J is TRBJ1-5; no reliable D call. The sequence derives from an adult who received the MenACWY meningococcal vaccine as a control. The sequences come from peripheral blood, collected 28 days after the second dose of the MenACWY control vaccine. CDR3 DNA sequence: TGTGCCTGGAGTAAGGGATCTCAGCCCCAGCATTTT. This translates into CAWSKGSQPQHF.